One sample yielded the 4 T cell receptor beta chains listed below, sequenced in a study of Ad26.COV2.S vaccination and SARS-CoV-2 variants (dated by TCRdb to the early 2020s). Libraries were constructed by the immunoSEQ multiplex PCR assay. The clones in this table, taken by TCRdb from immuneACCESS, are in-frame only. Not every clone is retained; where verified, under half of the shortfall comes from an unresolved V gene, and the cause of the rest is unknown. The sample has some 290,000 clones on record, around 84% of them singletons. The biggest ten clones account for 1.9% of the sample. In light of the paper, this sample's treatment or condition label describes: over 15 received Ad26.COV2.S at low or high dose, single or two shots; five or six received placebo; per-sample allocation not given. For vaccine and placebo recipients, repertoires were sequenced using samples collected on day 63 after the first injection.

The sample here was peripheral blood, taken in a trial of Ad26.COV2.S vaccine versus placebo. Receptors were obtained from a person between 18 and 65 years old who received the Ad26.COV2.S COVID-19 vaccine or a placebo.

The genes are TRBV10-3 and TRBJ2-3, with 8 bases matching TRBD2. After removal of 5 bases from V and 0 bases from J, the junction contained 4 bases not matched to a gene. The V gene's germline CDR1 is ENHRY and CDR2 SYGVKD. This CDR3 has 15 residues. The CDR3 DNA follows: TGTGCCATCAGTCAAGCGGGGGACAGCACAGATACGCAGTATTTT. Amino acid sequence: CAISQAGDSTDTQYF.

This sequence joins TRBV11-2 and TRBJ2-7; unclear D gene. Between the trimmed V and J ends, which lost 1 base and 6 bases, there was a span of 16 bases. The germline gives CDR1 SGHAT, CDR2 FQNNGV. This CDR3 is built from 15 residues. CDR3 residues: CASSLGIGNRVEQYF. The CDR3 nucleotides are TGTGCCAGCAGCTTAGGAATAGGGAATAGGGTCGAGCAGTACTTC.

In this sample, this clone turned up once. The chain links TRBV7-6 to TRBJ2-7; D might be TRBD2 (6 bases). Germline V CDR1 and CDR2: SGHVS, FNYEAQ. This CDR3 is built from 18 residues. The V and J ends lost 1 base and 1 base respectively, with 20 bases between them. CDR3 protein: CASSLGGMRRGGSYEQYF. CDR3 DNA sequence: TGTGCCAGCAGCTTAGGGGGAATGCGGAGGGGAGGTTCCTACGAGCAGTACTTC.

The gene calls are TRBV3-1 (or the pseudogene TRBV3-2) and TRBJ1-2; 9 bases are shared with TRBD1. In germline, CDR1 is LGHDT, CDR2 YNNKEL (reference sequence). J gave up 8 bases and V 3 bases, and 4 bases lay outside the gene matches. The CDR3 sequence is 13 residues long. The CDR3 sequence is CASSQGQGGGYTF. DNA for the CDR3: TGTGCCAGCAGCCAGGGACAGGGTGGAGGCTACACCTTC.